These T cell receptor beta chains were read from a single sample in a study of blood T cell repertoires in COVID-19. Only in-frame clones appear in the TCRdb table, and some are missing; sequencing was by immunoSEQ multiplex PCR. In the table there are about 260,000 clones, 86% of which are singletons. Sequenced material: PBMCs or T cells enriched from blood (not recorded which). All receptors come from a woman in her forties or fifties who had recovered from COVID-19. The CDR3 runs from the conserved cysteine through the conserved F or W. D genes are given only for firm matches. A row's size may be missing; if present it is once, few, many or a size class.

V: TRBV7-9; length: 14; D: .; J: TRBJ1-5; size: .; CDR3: CASSLATGNQPQHF; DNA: TGTGCCAGCAGCTTAGCTACAGGGAATCAGCCCCAGCATTTT
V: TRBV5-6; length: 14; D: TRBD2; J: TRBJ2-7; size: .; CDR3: CASSFLLAGTEQYF; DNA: TGTGCCAGCAGCTTTTTACTAGCGGGTACCGAGCAGTACTTC
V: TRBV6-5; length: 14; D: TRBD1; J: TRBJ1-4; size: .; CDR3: CASSPDRAVEKLFF; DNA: TGTGCCAGCAGCCCCGACAGGGCCGTAGAAAAACTGTTTTTT
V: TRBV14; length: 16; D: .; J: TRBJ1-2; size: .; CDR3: CASSQVLGAANYGYTF; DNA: TGTGCCAGCAGCCAAGTTTTAGGAGCAGCTAACTATGGCTACACCTTC
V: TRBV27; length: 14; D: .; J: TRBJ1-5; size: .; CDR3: CASSLFQANQPQHF; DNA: TGTGCCAGCAGTTTATTCCAGGCCAATCAGCCCCAGCATTTT
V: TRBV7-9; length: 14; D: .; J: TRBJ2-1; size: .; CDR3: CASSLVGGINEQFF; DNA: TGTGCCAGCAGCTTAGTGGGGGGTATCAATGAGCAGTTCTTC
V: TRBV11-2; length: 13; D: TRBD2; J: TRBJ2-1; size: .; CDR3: CASSPGAGEEQFF; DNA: TGTGCCAGCAGCCCGGGTGCGGGAGAAGAGCAGTTCTTC
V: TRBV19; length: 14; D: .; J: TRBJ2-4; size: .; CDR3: CASSINGAKNIQYF; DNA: TGTGCCAGTAGTATTAACGGAGCCAAAAACATTCAGTACTTC
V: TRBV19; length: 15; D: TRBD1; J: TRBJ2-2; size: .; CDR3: CASSIVTGGTGELFF; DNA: TGTGCCAGTAGTATTGTAACAGGGGGGACCGGGGAGCTGTTTTTT
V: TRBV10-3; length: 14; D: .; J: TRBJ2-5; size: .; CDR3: CAISGTVFRGTQYF; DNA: TGTGCCATCAGTGGGACAGTCTTTAGAGGGACCCAGTACTTC
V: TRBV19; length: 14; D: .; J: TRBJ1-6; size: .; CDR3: CASSKQGYNSPLHF; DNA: TGTGCCAGTAGTAAACAGGGTTATAATTCACCCCTCCACTTT
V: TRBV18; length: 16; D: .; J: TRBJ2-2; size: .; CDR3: CASSPVVAGGTGELFF; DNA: TGTGCCAGCTCACCCGTCGTGGCGGGCGGAACCGGGGAGCTGTTTTTT
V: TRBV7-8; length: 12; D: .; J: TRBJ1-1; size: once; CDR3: CASSQVWPEAFF; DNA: TGTGCCAGCAGCCAAGTCTGGCCAGAAGCTTTCTTT
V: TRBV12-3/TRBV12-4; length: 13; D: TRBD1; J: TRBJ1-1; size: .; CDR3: CASSTKTGSGAFF; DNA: TGTGCCAGCAGTACTAAGACAGGGAGTGGAGCTTTCTTT
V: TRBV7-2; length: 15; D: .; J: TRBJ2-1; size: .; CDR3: CASSLDTSRGNEQFF; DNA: TGTGCCAGCAGCTTAGATACTAGTCGTGGCAATGAGCAGTTCTTC
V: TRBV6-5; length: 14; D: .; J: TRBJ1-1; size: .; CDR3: CASSRGGLNTEAFF; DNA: TGTGCCAGCAGTAGGGGGGGACTGAACACTGAAGCTTTCTTT